This is a list of T cell receptor beta chains from one sample in a study of monozygotic twins with inflammatory bowel disease. TCRdb processed the 5' RACE reads again and assigns one entry to each CDR3 protein, with no DNA. This listing includes around 410,000 distinct CDR3 sequences. The specimen was blood. These receptors all stem from a human donor with ulcerative colitis or Crohn's disease, or a healthy co-twin of an affected twin (not recorded which). The CDR3 runs from the conserved cysteine through the conserved F or W.

j_gene	v_gene	CDR3aa
TRBJ2-2	TRBV5-1	CASSLVVRSSLLRELFF
TRBJ1-1	TRBV5-1	CASNGGGLNTEAFF
TRBJ1-2	TRBV12-3/TRBV12-4	CASSRQGYYGYTF
TRBJ2-1	TRBV20-1	CSARRLAGNDEQFF
TRBJ2-5	TRBV7-2	CASSLPDRGRRETQYF
TRBJ2-1	TRBV10-2	CASRTSGLNNEQFF
TRBJ2-5	TRBV28	CATTSSGTTETQYF
TRBJ1-6	TRBV7-2	CASSIGRQNSPLHF
TRBJ2-7	TRBV10-3	CAIRPSGQGIYEQYF
TRBJ2-7	TRBV27	CASSRGQSYEQYF
TRBJ2-3	TRBV30	CAWKFLAGGMDTQYF
TRBJ2-2	TRBV4-3	CASSQVGPNTGELFF
TRBJ2-3	TRBV30	CAWNNLRQMWTDTQYF
TRBJ2-4	TRBV10-3	CAISGTENIQYF
TRBJ2-3	TRBV5-1	CASSLPRVDADTQYF
TRBJ1-1	TRBV19	CASSRRVRGTEAFF
TRBJ2-2	TRBV27	CASSGAQPGELFF
TRBJ2-2	TRBV5-6	CASSRSGGAVTGELFF
TRBJ1-1	TRBV28	CASSFRMGTAGTEAFF
TRBJ2-1	TRBV7-3	CASSGQGLAVYNEQFF
TRBJ1-2	TRBV5-4	CASRPFGGHGYTF
TRBJ2-3	TRBV28	CASSLWAVRTDTQYF
TRBJ2-3	TRBV15	CATSRELLARTDTQYF
TRBJ1-5	TRBV6-6	CAAGGQYQPQHF